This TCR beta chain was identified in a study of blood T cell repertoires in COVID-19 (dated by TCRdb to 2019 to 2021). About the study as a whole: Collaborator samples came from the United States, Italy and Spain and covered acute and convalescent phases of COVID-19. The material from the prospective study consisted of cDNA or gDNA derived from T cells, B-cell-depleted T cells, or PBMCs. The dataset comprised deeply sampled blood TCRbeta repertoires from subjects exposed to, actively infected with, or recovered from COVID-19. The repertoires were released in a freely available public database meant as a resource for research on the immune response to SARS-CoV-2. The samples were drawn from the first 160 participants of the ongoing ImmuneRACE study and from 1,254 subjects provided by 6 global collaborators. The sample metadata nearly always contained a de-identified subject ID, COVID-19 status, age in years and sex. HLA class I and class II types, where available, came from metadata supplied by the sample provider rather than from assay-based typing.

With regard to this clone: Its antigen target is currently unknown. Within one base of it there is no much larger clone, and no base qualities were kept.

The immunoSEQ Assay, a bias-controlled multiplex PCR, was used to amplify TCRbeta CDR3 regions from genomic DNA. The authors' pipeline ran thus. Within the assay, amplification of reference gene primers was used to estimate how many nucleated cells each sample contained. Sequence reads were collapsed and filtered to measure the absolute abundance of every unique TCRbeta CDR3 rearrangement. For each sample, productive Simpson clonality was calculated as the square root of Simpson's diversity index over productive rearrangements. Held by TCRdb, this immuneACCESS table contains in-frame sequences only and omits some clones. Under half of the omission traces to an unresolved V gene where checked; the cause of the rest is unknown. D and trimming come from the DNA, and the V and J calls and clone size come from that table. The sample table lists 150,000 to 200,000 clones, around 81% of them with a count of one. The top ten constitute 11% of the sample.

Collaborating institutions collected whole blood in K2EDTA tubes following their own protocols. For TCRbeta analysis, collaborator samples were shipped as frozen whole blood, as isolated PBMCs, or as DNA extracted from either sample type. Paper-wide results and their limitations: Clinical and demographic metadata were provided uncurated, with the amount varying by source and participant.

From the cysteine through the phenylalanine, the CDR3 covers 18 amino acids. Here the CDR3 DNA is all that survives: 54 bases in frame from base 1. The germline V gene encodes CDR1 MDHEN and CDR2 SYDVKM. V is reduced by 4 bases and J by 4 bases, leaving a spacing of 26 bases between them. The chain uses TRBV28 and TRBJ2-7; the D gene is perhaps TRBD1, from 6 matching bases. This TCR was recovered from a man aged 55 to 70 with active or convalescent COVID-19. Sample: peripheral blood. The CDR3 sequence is CASSSYTGTPVTDYEQYF. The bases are TGTGCCAGCAGTTCCTATACCGGGACACCTGTGACCGATTACGAGCAGTACTTC.